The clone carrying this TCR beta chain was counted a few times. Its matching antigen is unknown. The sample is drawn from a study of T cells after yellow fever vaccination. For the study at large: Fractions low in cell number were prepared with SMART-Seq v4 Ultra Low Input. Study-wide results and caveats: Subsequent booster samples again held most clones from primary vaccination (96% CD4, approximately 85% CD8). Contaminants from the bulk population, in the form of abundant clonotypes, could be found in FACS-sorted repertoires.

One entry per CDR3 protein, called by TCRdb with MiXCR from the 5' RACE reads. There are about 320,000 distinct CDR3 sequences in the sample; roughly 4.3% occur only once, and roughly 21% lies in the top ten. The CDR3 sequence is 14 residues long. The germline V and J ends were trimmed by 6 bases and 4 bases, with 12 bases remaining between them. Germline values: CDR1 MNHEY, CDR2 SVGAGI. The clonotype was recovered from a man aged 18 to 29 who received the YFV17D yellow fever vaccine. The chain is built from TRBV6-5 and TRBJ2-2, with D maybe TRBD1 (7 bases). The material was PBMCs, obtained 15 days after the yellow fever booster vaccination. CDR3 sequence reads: CASRPGGRTGELFF. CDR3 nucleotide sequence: TGTGCCAGCAGGCCAGGGGGGCGCACCGGGGAGCTGTTTTTT.